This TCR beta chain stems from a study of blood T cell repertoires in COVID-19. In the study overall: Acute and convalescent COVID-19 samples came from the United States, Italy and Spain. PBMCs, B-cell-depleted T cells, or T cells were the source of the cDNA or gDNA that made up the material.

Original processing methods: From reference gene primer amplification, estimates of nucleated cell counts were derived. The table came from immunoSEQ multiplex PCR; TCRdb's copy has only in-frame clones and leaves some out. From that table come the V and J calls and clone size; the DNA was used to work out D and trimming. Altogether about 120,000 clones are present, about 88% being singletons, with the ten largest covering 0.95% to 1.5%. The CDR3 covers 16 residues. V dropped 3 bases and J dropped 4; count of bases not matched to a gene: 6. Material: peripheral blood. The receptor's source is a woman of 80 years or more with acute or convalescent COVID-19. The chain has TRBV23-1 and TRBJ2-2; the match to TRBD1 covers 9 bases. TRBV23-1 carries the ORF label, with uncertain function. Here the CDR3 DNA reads TGCGCCAGCAGTCACTGGACAGGGGATTGCACCGGGGAGCTGTTTTTT. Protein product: CASSHWTGDCTGELFF.